Listed here are 25 T cell receptor beta chains from one sample, sequenced in a study of T cells in Graves' hyperthyroidism and ophthalmopathy. From RNA transcripts, TCR beta CDR3 regions were amplified. First-round RT-PCR of the TCR CDR3 relied on the HTBI primer set. TCRdb re-called the multiplex PCR reads with MiXCR, one entry per CDR3 protein. This repertoire shows about 210,000 distinct CDR3 sequences, 15% to 20% found once; its top ten account for roughly 53%. The sample consisted of blood. These TCRs come from a man aged 50 to 59 with Graves' hyperthyroidism.

This clonotype occurred many times. This chain joins TRBV27 and TRBJ1-2, with D perhaps TRBD1 (6 bases). CDR1 is MNHEY and CDR2 is SMNVEV in the germline V gene (reference sequence). V was shortened by 0 bases and J by 4 bases, with 6 bases between the two germline ends. The CDR3 length is 13 residues. CDR3 residues: CASSLSDSYGYTF. The CDR3 DNA is TGTGCCAGCAGTTTATCGGACAGCTATGGCTACACCTTC.

This clonotype was seen more than once but under ten times. This chain joins TRBV7-9 and TRBJ2-4, with TRBD1 matching over 9 bases. This CDR3 region has 13 residues. V shed 8 bases, J shed 7 bases, and the junction held 6 bases outside the gene matches. The germline gives CDR1 SEHNR, CDR2 FQNEAQ (reference sequence). CDR3 nucleotide sequence: TGTGCCAGCGGTAAGGGACAGGGCAACATTCAGTACTTC. Its translation: CASGKGQGNIQYF.

This clonotype was found many times. The V call is TRBV3-1, the J call TRBJ2-7, with TRBD2 as a possible D gene (5 bases). This CDR3 spans 12 amino acids. Germline V gives CDR1 LGHDT, CDR2 YNNKEL (reference sequence). Trimming left V 1 base short and J 6 bases short, with 7 bases between. CDR3 DNA: TGTGCCAGCAGCCAAGGCGGAGGCGAGCAGTACTTC. Its protein product is CASSQGGGEQYF.

The chain employs TRBV28 and TRBJ1-4; D not certain. The CDR3 loop spans 14 amino acids. Germline CDR1 is MDHEN and CDR2 is SYDVKM. Trimming cost V 5 bases and J 6 bases, with 13 bases left between them. This CDR3 reads CASSASGVDEKLFF. CDR3 DNA sequence: TGTGCCAGCAGTGCCTCAGGCGTGGATGAAAAACTGTTTTTT.

This clonotype was observed many times. The rearrangement uses TRBV11-2 and TRBJ2-3; perhaps TRBD1 as D (5 bases). Germline CDR1 and CDR2: SGHAT and FQNNGV. V lost 3 bases and J lost 6, with 10 bases in between. The CDR3 contains 13 residues. CDR3 residues: CASSFWAGDTQYF. The CDR3, as DNA: TGTGCCAGCAGCTTTTGGGCAGGGGATACGCAGTATTTT.

This clonotype was detected many times. The chain carries TRBV24-1 and TRBJ1-1, with D tentatively TRBD1 (6 bases). Germline assignment: CDR1 KGHDR and CDR2 SFDVKD. The length of the CDR3 is 15 residues. Trimming removed 4 bases at V and 4 bases at J, with 15 bases between. Here the CDR3 DNA reads TGTGCCACCAGTGACTCCAGGGGCGGGGGCACTGAAGCTTTCTTT. Translation: CATSDSRGGGTEAFF.

This clonotype was picked up a small number of times. J is TRBJ2-1 and V is TRBV19; D may be TRBD1 or TRBD2 (5 bases each). CDR1 and CDR2 (germline): LNHDA, SQIVND (reference sequence). The CDR3 extends over 13 amino acids. V lost 3 bases to trimming and J lost 8 bases, with 11 bases between them. CDR3 in DNA: TGTGCCAGTAGTATCGCCCCGGGACATGAGCAGTTCTTC. Residues: CASSIAPGHEQFF.

This clonotype showed up many times. V usage is TRBV5-1 and J usage is TRBJ2-1, with 8 bases that match TRBD2. CDR3 length: 19 residues. Germline CDR1 SGHRS, CDR2 YFSETQ. J gave up 1 base and V 3 bases, and 15 bases lay outside the gene matches. The CDR3 DNA sequence: TGCGCCAGCAGCTCGCCGGCCGACACTAGCGGCTTTTCCTACAATGAGCAGTTCTTC. Protein product: CASSSPADTSGFSYNEQFF.

J is TRBJ2-6 and V is TRBV4-1, with no clear D. The CDR3 consists of 16 residues. Germline CDR1 and CDR2: MGHRA and YSYEKL. V lost 1 base to trimming and J lost 0 bases, with 7 bases between them. This CDR3 is CASSQVGFSGANVLTF. The DNA for the CDR3 is TGCGCCAGCAGCCAAGTGGGCTTCTCTGGGGCCAACGTCCTGACTTTC.

This clonotype has ten or more counts. The V and J genes are TRBV6-5 and TRBJ2-5; 8 bases line up with TRBD2. There are 16 residues in the CDR3. Germline CDR1 MNHEY, CDR2 SVGAGI. With V trimmed by 1 base and J by 3 bases, 7 bases remained unmatched. CDR3 bases: TGTGCCAGCAGTTACTATCGGGAGGGCCGGAAAGAGACCCAGTACTTC. It codes for CASSYYREGRKETQYF.

This chain uses TRBV12-3 or TRBV12-4 with TRBJ2-2; no reliable D call. The V end was cut by 3 bases, the J end by 5 bases, with 19 bases between. This CDR3 contains 17 residues. DNA of the CDR3: TGTGCCAGCAGTTTTATAACGGAACCACCAAAAACCGGGGAGCTGTTTTTT. Translating gives CASSFITEPPKTGELFF.

V is TRBV7-9 and J is TRBJ2-7; 10 bases are a match to TRBD1. Germline values: CDR1 SEHNR, CDR2 FQNEAQ (reference sequence). This CDR3 has 14 residues. With 5 bases clipped from V and 5 bases from J, the junction kept 6 bases outside the gene matches. The CDR3: CASSRGQGLHEQYF. The CDR3 DNA sequence: TGTGCCAGCAGCCGGGGACAGGGGCTCCACGAGCAGTACTTC.

Ten or more counts support this clonotype. The V and J genes are TRBV6-1 and TRBJ2-1, with D possibly matching TRBD2 (6 bases). The CDR3 length is 15 residues. Germline V gives CDR1 MNHNS, CDR2 SASEGT. Trimming removed 0 bases at V and 9 bases at J, with 15 bases between. The CDR3 sequence: CASSEARGWTGEQFF. CDR3 sequence (DNA): TGTGCCAGCAGTGAAGCGCGGGGCTGGACTGGTGAGCAGTTCTTC.

This clonotype appeared many times. This sequence joins TRBV7-9 and TRBJ2-7; TRBD1 agrees at 11 bases. This CDR3 is built from 15 residues. CDR1 is SEHNR and CDR2 is FQNEAQ in the germline V gene (reference sequence). V lost 5 bases and J lost 5; bases outside the gene matches: 8. CDR3 DNA sequence: TGTGCCAGCAGCAGCCGGGACAGGGGGATACACGAGCAGTACTTC. This sequence encodes CASSSRDRGIHEQYF. Complete variable domain (other parts from reference TRBV7-9 and TRBJ2-7): DTGVSQNPRHKITKRGQNVTFRCDPISEHNRLYWYRQTLGQGPEFLTYFQNEAQLEKSRLLSDRFSAERPKGSFSTLEIQRTEQGDSAMYLCASSSRDRGIHEQYFGPGTRLTVT.

A note on this clonotype: A read error may explain this, as a much larger clone is one base away. This sequence joins TRBV2 and TRBJ1-1; no firm D call. The CDR3 runs to 13 residues. V lost 4 bases to trimming and J lost 1 base, with 7 bases between them. Germline-derived CDR1 and CDR2 are SNHLY and FYNNEI. CDR3 region: CASSGSRNTEAFF. For the CDR3, the DNA is TGTGCCAGCAGTGGTTCGAGGAACACTGAAGCTTTCTTT.

In regard to this clonotype: One end of the junction does not line up with germline, which may come from a read error. This chain links TRBV28 with TRBJ2-5; D is possibly TRBD1 (6 bases). Germline V gene data show CDR1 as MDHEN and CDR2 as SYDVKM. The CDR3 is 12 amino acids. CDR3 sequence: CVSTSRGQTQYF. CDR3 sequence (DNA): TGTGTCAGCACCTCCAGGGGTCAGACCCAGTACTTC.

This clonotype has a count of ten or more. This chain links TRBV2 with TRBJ1-1, with a weak D call TRBD1 (6 bases). The CDR3 spans 14 residues. CDR1 and CDR2 from the germline V gene are SNHLY and FYNNEI. V was cut by 10 bases and J by 0 bases, with 15 bases left in between. The CDR3 region is CATQSTGLNTEAFF. CDR3 bases: TGTGCCACTCAATCGACAGGTTTGAACACTGAAGCTTTCTTT.

This clonotype has a count of ten or more. The rearrangement links TRBV7-3 to TRBJ2-3, with D possibly being TRBD2 (5 bases). Germline CDR1 is SGHTA and CDR2 is FQGTGA. The CDR3 has 16 residues. The ends were cut back, 1 base at V and 1 base at J, with 12 bases in the middle. The CDR3 sequence is CASSLIPGIGTDTQYF. In DNA form, the CDR3 reads TGTGCCAGCAGCTTAATTCCGGGGATAGGCACAGATACGCAGTATTTT. Together with reference TRBV7-3 and TRBJ2-3, the CDR3 gives the full variable domain: GAGVSQTPSNKVTEKGKYVELRCDPISGHTALYWYRQSLGQGPEFLIYFQGTGAADDSGLPNDRFFAVRPEGSVSTLKIQRTERGDSAVYLCASSLIPGIGTDTQYFGPGTRLTVL.

This clonotype has at least ten counts. The chain is built from TRBV7-3 and TRBJ2-7, with D perhaps assigned TRBD1 or TRBD2 (5 bases each). Germline V CDR1 and CDR2: SGHTA, FQGTGA. This CDR3 has 13 amino acids. The germline V and J ends were trimmed by 5 bases and 5 bases, with 13 bases remaining between them. CDR3 sequence reads: CASSPGPENEQYF. The CDR3 nucleotides read TGTGCCAGCAGCCCGGGACCTGAGAACGAGCAGTACTTC. Full variable domain (missing parts from reference TRBV7-3 and TRBJ2-7): GAGVSQTPSNKVTEKGKYVELRCDPISGHTALYWYRQSLGQGPEFLIYFQGTGAADDSGLPNDRFFAVRPEGSVSTLKIQRTERGDSAVYLCASSPGPENEQYFGPGTRLTVT.

This clonotype was recorded at least ten times. The chain employs TRBV3-1 and TRBJ2-1; D is undetermined. Germline CDR1 LGHDT, CDR2 YNNKEL (reference sequence). The CDR3 length is 16 residues. Between the trimmed V and J ends, which lost 0 bases and 4 bases, there was a span of 13 bases. Here the CDR3 reads CASSQDPLLPYNEQFF. DNA of the CDR3: TGTGCCAGCAGCCAAGATCCCCTTTTACCATACAATGAGCAGTTCTTC.

The chain links TRBV12-3 or TRBV12-4 to TRBJ1-2, with D possibly being TRBD1 (5 bases). V was pared by 1 base and J by 4 bases, with 10 bases between. The CDR3 is 14 amino acids. CDR3 region: CASSLVWGSYGYTF. The DNA of the CDR3 is TGTGCCAGCAGTTTAGTTTGGGGGAGCTATGGCTACACCTTC.

The V and J genes are TRBV28 and TRBJ2-3; D possibly matches TRBD1 or TRBD2 (6 bases each). CDR3 size: 18 residues. Germline CDR1 MDHEN, CDR2 SYDVKM. The V end lost 6 bases, the J end lost 5 bases, and 27 bases lay between the germline ends. CDR3 sequence reads: CASSRQEEGQIMGDTQYF. The CDR3 nucleotides read TGTGCCAGCAGCAGACAGGAGGAGGGCCAGATCATGGGAGATACGCAGTATTTT.

This clonotype was found many times. The chain links TRBV11-3 to TRBJ2-1, with TRBD2 matching 9 bases. Germline V lookup: CDR1 SGHNT, CDR2 YENEEA. CDR3 length: 16 residues. After removal of 4 bases from V and 4 bases from J, the junction contained 8 bases not matched to a gene. This chain's CDR3 is CASSSNWAGGYNEQFF. The CDR3 coding sequence is TGTGCCAGCAGCTCAAACTGGGCGGGAGGGTACAATGAGCAGTTCTTC.

V is TRBV2 and J is TRBJ2-7, with no clear D. CDR1 is SNHLY and CDR2 is FYNNEI in the germline V gene. The CDR3 is 14 residues long. V was pared by 2 bases and J by 2 bases, with 10 bases between. CDR3 sequence reads: CASSEQAITYEQYF. The CDR3 nucleotides read TGTGCCAGCAGTGAACAGGCGATAACCTACGAGCAGTACTTC.

This clonotype has only a few counts. CDR3 amino acids: CASSVIAPGTNTGELFF. CDR3 nucleotides: TGTGCCAGCAGTGTTATAGCGCCAGGAACGAACACCGGGGAGCTGTTTTTT. The chain employs TRBV28 and TRBJ2-2; weak D call: TRBD2 (5 bases). Trimming cost V 5 bases and J 0 bases, with 16 bases left between them. The CDR3 contains 17 residues. Germline V CDR1 and CDR2: MDHEN, SYDVKM.